The source of this T cell receptor (beta chain) is a study of blood T cell repertoires in COVID-19 (dated by TCRdb to 2018 to 2021). In the study overall: Samples from collaborators originated in the United States, Italy and Spain and spanned both the acute and convalescent phases of COVID-19. The material from the prospective study consisted of cDNA or gDNA derived from T cells, B-cell-depleted T cells, or PBMCs. The dataset comprised deeply sampled blood TCRbeta repertoires from subjects exposed to, actively infected with, or recovered from COVID-19. A freely available public database, intended as a resource for researchers studying the immune response to SARS-CoV-2, is where the repertoires were released. Samples came from the ongoing ImmuneRACE study (first 160 participants) plus 1,254 subjects from 6 global collaborators. The sample metadata nearly always contained a de-identified subject ID, COVID-19 status, age in years and sex. Where HLA class I and class II types were available, the types were taken from metadata supplied by the sample provider, not from assay-based typing.

What the work shows at the level of the full study, not this receptor alone: Clinical and demographic metadata were provided uncurated, with the amount varying by source and participant.

Regarding this clone: Its antigen remains undetermined. One base away there is no much larger clone; base qualities are not given.

The CDR3 goes from the cysteine to the phenylalanine over 15 residues. Only the CDR3 region is kept as DNA, spanning 45 bases read in frame from base 1. CDR1 and CDR2, looked up from the germline V gene, are SGHVS and FNYEAQ. V was cut back by 1 base and J by 5 bases, leaving a gap of 14 bases between them. The immunoSEQ Assay, a bias-controlled multiplex PCR, was used to amplify TCRbeta CDR3 regions from genomic DNA. Regarding the original processing steps: Within the assay, amplification of reference gene primers was used to estimate how many nucleated cells each sample contained. To quantify the absolute abundance of each unique TCRbeta CDR3 rearrangement, sequence reads were collapsed and filtered. For each sample, productive Simpson clonality was calculated as the square root of Simpson's diversity index across productive rearrangements. TCRdb's version of the immuneACCESS table is confined to in-frame rearrangements and falls short of the full clone set. An unresolved V gene accounts for under half of the shortfall where checked; the remainder is of unknown origin. V and J calls and clone size are copied from that table; D and trimming were computed from the DNA. The sample table records 430,000 or so clones; about 88% of these occur just once. Jointly, the top ten make up 1.4% to 1.5% of the sample.

Participants in the prospective study were aged roughly 18 to 89 years, lived in about two dozen United States geographic areas, and enrolled through a virtual design. In the prospective study, participants were assigned to cohorts based on the clinical history participants reported in a screening survey and a study questionnaire. Exposed participants had been in contact with someone with a PCR-confirmed or clinician-diagnosed COVID-19 case within 2 weeks of study entry. In the prospective study, mobile phlebotomists collected whole blood, serum and a nasopharyngeal or oropharyngeal swab from each participant. Additional blood draws and questionnaires over an approximately 2-month period could optionally be provided by prospective study participants. Before DNA extraction, prospective study blood samples were shipped either frozen or at room temperature.

The V gene is TRBV7-6 and the J gene is TRBJ2-5, and possibly TRBD1, on 6 matching bases. The sample taken for sequencing was PBMCs or T cells enriched from blood (not recorded which). The receptor's source is a woman in her late teens or twenties who had been exposed to COVID-19. The DNA is TGTGCCAGCAGCTTAGTGGGGACATCACTGGAGACCCAGTACTTC. Its translation reads: CASSLVGTSLETQYF.